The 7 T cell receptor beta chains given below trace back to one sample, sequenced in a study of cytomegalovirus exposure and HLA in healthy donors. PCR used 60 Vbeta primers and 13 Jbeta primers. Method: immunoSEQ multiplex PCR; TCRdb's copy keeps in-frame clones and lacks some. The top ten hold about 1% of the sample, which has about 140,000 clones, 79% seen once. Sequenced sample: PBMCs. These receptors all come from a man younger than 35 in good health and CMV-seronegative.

The CDR3 bases are TGTGCCAGCAGCTCATCAGACTCTGGGGCCAACGTCCTGACTTTC. Translated: CASSSSDSGANVLTF. This rearrangement joins TRBV7-9 to TRBJ2-6, with D uncertain. The ends were cut back, 4 bases at V and 0 bases at J, with 7 bases in the middle. CDR3 size: 15 residues. The germline gives CDR1 SEHNR, CDR2 FQNEAQ (reference sequence).

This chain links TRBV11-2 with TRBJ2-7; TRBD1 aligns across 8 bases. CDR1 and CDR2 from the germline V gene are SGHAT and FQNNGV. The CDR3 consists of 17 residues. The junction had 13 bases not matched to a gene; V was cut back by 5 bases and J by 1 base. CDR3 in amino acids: CASSPWRATGVSYEQYF. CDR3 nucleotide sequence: TGTGCCAGCAGCCCTTGGAGGGCGACAGGGGTTTCCTACGAGCAGTACTTC.

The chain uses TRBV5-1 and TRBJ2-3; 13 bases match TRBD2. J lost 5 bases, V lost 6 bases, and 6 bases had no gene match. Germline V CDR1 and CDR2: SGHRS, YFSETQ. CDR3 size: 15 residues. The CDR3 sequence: CASTRLAGGQDTQYF. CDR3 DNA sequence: TGCGCCAGCACCAGACTAGCGGGGGGTCAAGATACGCAGTATTTT.

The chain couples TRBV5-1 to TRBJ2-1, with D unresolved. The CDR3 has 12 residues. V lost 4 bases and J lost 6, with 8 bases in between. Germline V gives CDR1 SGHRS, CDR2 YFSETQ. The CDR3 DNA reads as TGCGCCAGCAGCCTGTCTAGCAATGAGCAGTTCTTC. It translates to CASSLSSNEQFF.

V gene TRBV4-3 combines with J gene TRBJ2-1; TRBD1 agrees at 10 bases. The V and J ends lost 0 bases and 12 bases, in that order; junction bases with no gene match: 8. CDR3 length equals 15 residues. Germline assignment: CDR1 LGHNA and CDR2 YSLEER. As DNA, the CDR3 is TGCGCCAGCAGCCAAGAATTGGGACAGGGGTTTGGGCAGTTCTTC. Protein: CASSQELGQGFGQFF.

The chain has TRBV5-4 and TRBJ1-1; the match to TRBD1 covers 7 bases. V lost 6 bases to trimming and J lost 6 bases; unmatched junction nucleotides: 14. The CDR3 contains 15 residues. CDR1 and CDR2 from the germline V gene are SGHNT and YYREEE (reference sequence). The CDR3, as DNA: TGTGCCAGCAACCCCCGGACAGGCGTCGACTCTGAAGCTTTCTTT. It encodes CASNPRTGVDSEAFF.

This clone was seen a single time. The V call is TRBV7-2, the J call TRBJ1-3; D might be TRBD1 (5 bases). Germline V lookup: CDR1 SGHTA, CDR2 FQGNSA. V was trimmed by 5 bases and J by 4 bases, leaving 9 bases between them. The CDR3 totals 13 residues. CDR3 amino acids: CASSAQGGNTIYF. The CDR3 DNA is TGTGCCAGCAGCGCGCAGGGCGGAAACACCATATATTTT.